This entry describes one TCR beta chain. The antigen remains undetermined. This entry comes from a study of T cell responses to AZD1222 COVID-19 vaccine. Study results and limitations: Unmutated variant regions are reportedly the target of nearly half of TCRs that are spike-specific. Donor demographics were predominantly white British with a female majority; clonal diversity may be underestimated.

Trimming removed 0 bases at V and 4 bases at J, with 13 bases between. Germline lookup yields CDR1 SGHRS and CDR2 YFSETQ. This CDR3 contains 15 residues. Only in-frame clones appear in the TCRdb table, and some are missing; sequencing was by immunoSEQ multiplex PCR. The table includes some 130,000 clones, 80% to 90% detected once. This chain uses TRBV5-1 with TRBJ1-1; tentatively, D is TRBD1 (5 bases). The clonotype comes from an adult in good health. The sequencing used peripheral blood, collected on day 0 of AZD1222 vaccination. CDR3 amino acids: CASSLDQGGVTEAFF. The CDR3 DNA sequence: TGCGCCAGCAGCTTGGACCAGGGCGGCGTCACTGAAGCTTTCTTT.